These 30 T cell receptor beta chains came from one sample sequenced in a study of OX40 agonist ivuxolimab in advanced cancers. Clones were sequenced by immunoSEQ multiplex PCR, and TCRdb holds only the in-frame ones, with some missing. The sample has 100,000 to 130,000 clones; approximately 90% are singletons. The sequenced sample was CD4+ or CD8+ T cells sorted from blood, obtained in a trial of the OX40 agonist ivuxolimab. The receptor set was obtained from an adult with an advanced solid tumor such as melanoma, head and neck, liver or kidney cancer.

This chain uses TRBV9 with TRBJ1-3; no clear D gene. The germline CDR1 and CDR2 sequences are SGDLS and YYNGEE. The length of the CDR3 is 16 residues. V was pared by 0 bases and J by 0 bases, with 10 bases between. CDR3 residues: CASSVAKEYSGNTIYF. In DNA form, the CDR3 reads TGTGCCAGCAGCGTAGCTAAGGAATACTCTGGAAACACCATATATTTT.

The chain combines TRBV7-3 with TRBJ1-2, with D possibly being TRBD1 (5 bases). Trimming removed 2 bases from V and 6 bases from J, with 13 bases in between. Germline V gene lookup returns CDR1 SGHTA and CDR2 FQGTGA. The CDR3 runs 14 residues. The CDR3 sequence: CASSLSGTSDGYTF. The CDR3 nucleotides read TGTGCCAGCAGCTTATCCGGGACGAGCGATGGCTACACCTTC.

The chain employs TRBV10-3 and TRBJ2-5; no clear D. The CDR3 runs 13 residues. Per germline, CDR1 ENHRY and CDR2 SYGVKD. Trimming stripped 5 bases from V and 2 bases from J, with 9 bases between. As DNA, the CDR3 is TGTGCCATCAGTCCCGATTCACAAGAGACCCAGTACTTC. Amino acid sequence: CAISPDSQETQYF.

V gene TRBV7-2 combines with J gene TRBJ1-4, with 7 bases that match TRBD1. V shed 1 base, J shed 7 bases, and the junction held 3 bases outside the gene matches. Germline V gives CDR1 SGHTA, CDR2 FQGNSA. The CDR3 loop spans 14 amino acids. This CDR3 is CASSLDRGGEKLFF. In DNA form, the CDR3 reads TGTGCCAGCAGCTTAGACAGGGGAGGTGAAAAACTGTTTTTT.

This chain joins TRBV7-3 and TRBJ2-3, with D perhaps TRBD2 (6 bases). Germline lookup yields CDR1 SGHTA and CDR2 FQGTGA. V was cut by 5 bases and J by 4 bases, with 22 bases left in between. There are 17 residues in the CDR3. The CDR3 loop is CASSPMAPGSRADTQYF. DNA of the CDR3: TGTGCCAGCAGCCCGATGGCCCCCGGGAGTCGCGCAGATACGCAGTATTTT.

This rearrangement joins TRBV9 to TRBJ2-1; D is unclear. Looked up from germline, CDR1 is SGDLS and CDR2 is YYNGEE. The CDR3 length is 15 residues. Trimming cost V 0 bases and J 7 bases, with 14 bases left between them. The CDR3 reads CASSVAAGVGNEQFF. The CDR3 region has the DNA TGTGCCAGCAGCGTAGCGGCTGGGGTGGGAAATGAGCAGTTCTTC.

V usage is TRBV27 and J usage is TRBJ1-1, with D possibly matching TRBD1 (6 bases). Germline V gene sequence: CDR1 MNHEY, CDR2 SMNVEV (reference sequence). CDR3 length: 15 amino acids. The V end lost 2 bases, the J end lost 7 bases, and 17 bases lay between the germline ends. CDR3 coding DNA: TGTGCCAGCAGTTTAAAGAAACAGGGAATCGGTGAAGCTTTCTTT. Translating it yields CASSLKKQGIGEAFF.

This sequence joins TRBV18 and TRBJ2-1, with D perhaps matching TRBD2 (5 bases). V was cut by 2 bases and J by 4 bases, with 6 bases left in between. The CDR3 is 13 amino acids. Looked up from germline, CDR1 is KGHSH and CDR2 is LQKENI. CDR3 DNA: TGTGCCAGCTCACCAGAGGGTTACAATGAGCAGTTCTTC. Protein product: CASSPEGYNEQFF.

V is TRBV7-2 and J is TRBJ2-5; tentatively, D is TRBD1 (6 bases). The germline CDR1 and CDR2 sequences are SGHTA and FQGNSA. This CDR3 comprises 15 residues. Trimming stripped 5 bases from V and 4 bases from J, with 17 bases between. The CDR3 spells CASSEQQGVGETQYF. The CDR3 DNA sequence: TGTGCCAGCAGCGAACAACAGGGAGTCGGAGAGACCCAGTACTTC.

The chain has TRBV5-6 and TRBJ2-1; 12 bases agree with TRBD2. The germline CDR1 and CDR2 sequences are SGHDT and YYEEEE. Trimming removed 4 bases from V and 3 bases from J; junction bases left unmatched: 11. The CDR3 sequence is 18 residues long. This chain's CDR3 is CASSRTSGTPRNYNEQFF. For the CDR3, the DNA is TGTGCCAGCAGCAGGACTAGCGGGACTCCCCGAAACTACAATGAGCAGTTCTTC.

The chain has TRBV29-1 and TRBJ2-2, with D maybe TRBD1 (5 bases). V lost 4 bases and J lost 7, with 10 bases in between. This CDR3 has 12 amino acids. Germline assignment: CDR1 SQVTM and CDR2 ANQGSEA. CDR3 loop: CSVGGVGGELFF. For the CDR3, the DNA is TGCAGCGTTGGGGGCGTGGGCGGGGAGCTGTTTTTT.

The chain employs TRBV20-1 and TRBJ2-1; D remains ambiguous. Germline lookup yields CDR1 DFQATT and CDR2 SNEGSKA (reference sequence). V lost 6 bases and J 8 bases, leaving 11 bases between the germline ends. This CDR3 comprises 11 residues. CDR3 coding DNA: TGCAGTGCCGAAGCTCGGGATGAGCAGTTCTTC. Translation: CSAEARDEQFF.

This clone was seen only once. The gene calls are TRBV29-1 and TRBJ2-7, with D perhaps TRBD2 (6 bases). V lost 5 bases, J lost 7 bases, and 21 bases lay in between. The CDR3 spans 14 residues. Germline V lookup: CDR1 SQVTM, CDR2 ANQGSEA. CDR3 DNA sequence: TGCAGCGTTATGGCGGCTAGCGATCTCGGGGAGCAGTACTTC. It is translated as CSVMAASDLGEQYF.

The genes are TRBV9 and TRBJ2-3; TRBD1 matches at 8 bases. This CDR3 region has 15 residues. Trimming cost V 3 bases and J 1 base; bases outside gene matches: 4. The germline V gene encodes CDR1 SGDLS and CDR2 YYNGEE. As DNA, the CDR3 is TGTGCCAGCAGCGGGACAGGGAAGCGCACAGATACGCAGTATTTT. Translation gives CASSGTGKRTDTQYF.

This clone appeared a single time. The chain recombines TRBV19 with TRBJ2-7, with D unresolved. Germline assignment: CDR1 LNHDA and CDR2 SQIVND (reference sequence). V was clipped by 6 bases and J by 1 base, with 10 bases between them. The CDR3 consists of 13 residues. CDR3 bases: TGTGCCAGTAGGGGGTACTTGTCCTACGAGCAGTACTTC. Translation gives CASRGYLSYEQYF.

The rearrangement links TRBV18 to TRBJ1-5; no definite D call. CDR3 length: 14 residues. Germline V lookup: CDR1 KGHSH, CDR2 LQKENI. Deletions cut 6 bases from V and 1 base from J, with 10 bases between. The CDR3 DNA reads TGTGCCAGCTCCCCCCTTAGGAGCAATCAGCCCCAGCATTTT. Its translation: CASSPLRSNQPQHF. Full variable domain (missing parts from reference TRBV18 and TRBJ1-5): NAGVMQNPRHLVRRRGQEARLRCSPMKGHSHVYWYRQLPEEGLKFMVYLQKENIIDESGMPKERFSAEFPKEGPSILRIQQVVRGDSAAYFCASSPLRSNQPQHFGDGTRLSIL.

This rearrangement joins TRBV9 to TRBJ1-2; tentatively, D is TRBD1 (5 bases). Germline V CDR1 and CDR2: SGDLS, YYNGEE. Between the trimmed V and J ends, which lost 4 bases and 8 bases, there was a span of 15 bases. The CDR3 runs 13 residues. The CDR3 nucleotides are TGTGCCAGCAGCTCGGGACTCTCCTTAGGCTACACCTTC. Its translation: CASSSGLSLGYTF.

The V and J genes are TRBV9 and TRBJ2-1, with 11 bases matching TRBD2. The J segment lost 4 bases and the V segment lost 4 bases, leaving 7 bases of the junction unmatched. Per the germline V gene, CDR1 is SGDLS and CDR2 is YYNGEE. This CDR3 is built from 16 residues. In nucleotides, the CDR3 is TGTGCCAGCAGCCCCACCGGGACTAGCGGATACAATGAGCAGTTCTTC. It specifies CASSPTGTSGYNEQFF.

This chain uses TRBV6-4 with TRBJ1-1; 9 bases are a match to TRBD1. The length of the CDR3 is 14 residues. V shed 5 bases, J shed 4 bases, and the junction held 5 bases outside the gene matches. The germline gives CDR1 MRHNA, CDR2 SNTAGT. The CDR3 coding sequence is TGTGCCAGCAGTATCGGACAGGGGAGCACTGAAGCTTTCTTT. This translates into CASSIGQGSTEAFF.

This rearrangement joins TRBV30 to TRBJ1-1; D gene ambiguous. Looked up from germline, CDR1 is GTSNPN and CDR2 is SVGIG (reference sequence). CDR3 length: 12 amino acids. V lost 3 bases to trimming and J lost 8 bases, with 13 bases between them. DNA of the CDR3: TGTGCCTGGAGATACGCCGGGTCAGAAGCTTTCTTT. It codes for CAWRYAGSEAFF.

The V gene is TRBV15, the J gene TRBJ2-7; D possibly corresponds to TRBD2 (6 bases). Trimming stripped 4 bases from V and 6 bases from J, with 16 bases between. The CDR3 runs to 14 residues. In germline, CDR1 is LNHNV, CDR2 YYDKDF (reference sequence). Here the CDR3 DNA reads TGTGCCACCAGCACCATCGGAGGGCCAAGCGAGCAGTACTTC. This gives the protein CATSTIGGPSEQYF.

This chain connects TRBV7-9 to TRBJ1-2; D is unresolved. This CDR3 region has 13 residues. Deletions cut 5 bases from V and 7 bases from J, with 14 bases between. Germline lookup yields CDR1 SEHNR and CDR2 FQNEAQ (reference sequence). The DNA for the CDR3 is TGTGCCAGCAGCGTACGGGGTGGCGGTGGCTACACCTTC. It encodes CASSVRGGGGYTF.

V usage is TRBV7-6 and J usage is TRBJ2-7; D remains ambiguous. The CDR3 totals 16 residues. V was clipped by 0 bases and J by 0 bases, with 12 bases between them. Per germline, CDR1 SGHVS and CDR2 FNYEAQ. The CDR3 protein is CASSLARGVTSYEQYF. The CDR3 nucleotides read TGTGCCAGCAGCTTAGCCCGAGGAGTCACCTCCTACGAGCAGTACTTC.

V is TRBV30 and J is TRBJ1-3; perhaps TRBD1 as D (5 bases). The ends were cut back, 3 bases at V and 0 bases at J, with 12 bases in the middle. Germline V gene lookup returns CDR1 GTSNPN and CDR2 SVGIG (reference sequence). CDR3 length: 15 amino acids. The CDR3 sequence is CAWSGDSYSGNTIYF. The CDR3 nucleotides are TGTGCCTGGAGCGGTGACAGTTACTCTGGAAACACCATATATTTT.

The V gene is TRBV7-2, the J gene TRBJ2-1, with 9 bases lining up with TRBD2. The CDR3 length is 16 residues. J lost 8 bases, V lost 1 base, and 9 bases had no gene match. Germline CDR1 and CDR2: SGHTA and FQGNSA. The CDR3: CASSLGSAGGPYEQFF. The CDR3 DNA sequence: TGTGCCAGCAGCTTAGGTTCGGCGGGAGGGCCTTATGAGCAGTTCTTC.

This clone occurred a few times. The CDR3 loop reads CASSGPADTQYF. The CDR3 nucleotides read TGTGCCAGCAGTGGCCCCGCAGATACGCAGTATTTT. V usage is TRBV13 and J usage is TRBJ2-3, with D uncertain. V was trimmed by 6 bases and J by 4 bases, leaving 8 bases between them. This CDR3 spans 12 amino acids. Germline values: CDR1 PRHDT, CDR2 FYEKMQ (reference sequence).

The rearrangement uses TRBV5-1 and TRBJ2-3; 12 nucleotides match TRBD2. The V and J ends lost 4 bases and 0 bases, in that order; junction bases with no gene match: 3. Germline V lookup: CDR1 SGHRS, CDR2 YFSETQ. This CDR3 has 16 amino acids. CDR3 sequence (DNA): TGCGCCAGCAGCATGGGGACTAGCGGGAGCACAGATACGCAGTATTTT. This encodes CASSMGTSGSTDTQYF.

J is TRBJ1-2 and V is TRBV5-1; 7 bases match TRBD1. After removal of 1 base from V and 7 bases from J, the junction contained 7 bases not matched to a gene. This CDR3 is 14 amino acids long. The V gene's germline CDR1 is SGHRS and CDR2 YFSETQ. The CDR3 DNA reads as TGCGCCAGCAGCTTGACAGGGGACATTCGTGGCTACACCTTC. It codes for CASSLTGDIRGYTF.

The chain combines TRBV18 with TRBJ1-3; D ambiguous. Looked up from germline, CDR1 is KGHSH and CDR2 is LQKENI. This CDR3 spans 15 amino acids. V was cut by 2 bases and J by 0 bases, with 8 bases left in between. The CDR3 nucleotides are TGTGCCAGCTCACCAAATTACAGCTCTGGAAACACCATATATTTT. Amino acid sequence: CASSPNYSSGNTIYF. Filled out from reference TRBV18 and TRBJ1-3, the complete variable domain reads NAGVMQNPRHLVRRRGQEARLRCSPMKGHSHVYWYRQLPEEGLKFMVYLQKENIIDESGMPKERFSAEFPKEGPSILRIQQVVRGDSAAYFCASSPNYSSGNTIYFGEGSWLTVV.

CDR3 sequence (DNA): TGTGCCATCAGTGGACTAGCGGACAGCTCCTACAATGAGCAGTTCTTC. Translated, it gives CAISGLADSSYNEQFF. V usage is TRBV10-3 and J usage is TRBJ2-1; 9 bases agree with TRBD2. V dropped 4 bases and J dropped 0; count of bases not matched to a gene: 4. The CDR3 contains 16 residues. CDR1 is ENHRY, CDR2 SYGVKD, per germline.